This T cell receptor beta chain was sequenced in a study of T cells after yellow fever vaccination. Study details: Where fractions had low cell numbers, libraries were prepared from them with the SMART-Seq v4 Ultra Low Input RNA kit.

Study results and limitations: Post-booster samples contained most primary-vaccination clones (just under 98% CD4, about 90% CD8). Relatively few clonotypes were ones that appeared in both CD4 and CD8 compartments.

TCRdb reprocessed the 5' RACE reads via MiXCR and lists one record per CDR3 protein. The table has about 160,000 distinct CDR3 sequences, 6% to 7.5% seen once. A few counts support this clonotype. Its target is unknown. The junction departs from germline at one end; a sequencing error may be responsible. The CDR3 has 15 amino acids. CDR1 and CDR2 from the germline V gene are SGHTA and FQGNSA. The receptor comes from a man between 18 and 29 years old who received the YFV17D yellow fever vaccine. This chain connects TRBV7-2 to TRBJ2-1; maybe TRBD1 (6 bases). The sequences come from CD4+ T cells sorted from PBMCs, collected 4 to 5 days after the first yellow fever vaccination. This CDR3 is CASSLAGLRGNEQFF. The CDR3 nucleotides read TGTGCCAGCAGTTTAGCCGGACTCAGGGGCAATGAGCAGTTCTTC.